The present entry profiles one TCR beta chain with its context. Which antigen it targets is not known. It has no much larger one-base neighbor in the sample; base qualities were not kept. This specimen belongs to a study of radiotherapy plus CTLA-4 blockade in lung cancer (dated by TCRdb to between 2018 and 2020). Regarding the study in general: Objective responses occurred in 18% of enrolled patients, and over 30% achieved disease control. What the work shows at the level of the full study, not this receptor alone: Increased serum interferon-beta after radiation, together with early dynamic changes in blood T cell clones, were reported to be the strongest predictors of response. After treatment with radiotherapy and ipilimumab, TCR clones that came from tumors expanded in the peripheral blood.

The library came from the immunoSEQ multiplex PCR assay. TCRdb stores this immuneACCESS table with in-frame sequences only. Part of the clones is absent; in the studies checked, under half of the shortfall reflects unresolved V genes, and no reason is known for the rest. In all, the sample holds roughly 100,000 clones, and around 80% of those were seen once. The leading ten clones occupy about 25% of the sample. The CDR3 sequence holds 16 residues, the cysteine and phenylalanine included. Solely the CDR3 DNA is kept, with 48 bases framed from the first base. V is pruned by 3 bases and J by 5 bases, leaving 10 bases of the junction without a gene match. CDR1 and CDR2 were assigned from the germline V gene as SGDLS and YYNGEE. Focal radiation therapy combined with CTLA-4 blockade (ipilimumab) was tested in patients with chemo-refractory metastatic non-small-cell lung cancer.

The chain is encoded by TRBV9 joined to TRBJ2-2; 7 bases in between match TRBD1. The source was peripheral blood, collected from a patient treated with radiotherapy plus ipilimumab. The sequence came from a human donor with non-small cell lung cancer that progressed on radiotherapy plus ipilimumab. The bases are TGTGCCAGCAGCGCTACCGACAGGGCGTCGACCGGGGAGCTGTTTTTT. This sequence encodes CASSATDRASTGELFF.